Each of the 19 T cell receptor beta chains below was sequenced from the same sample in a study of T cells in localized non-small cell lung cancer. Some clones are missing from TCRdb's copy, which holds only in-frame ones; the method was immunoSEQ multiplex PCR. Here the sample spans about 36,000 clones, about 83% being singletons. The sample consisted of peripheral blood, taken before any cancer treatment. All receptors come from a woman aged 35-75 years with stage I lung adenocarcinoma.

This chain joins TRBV5-1 and TRBJ1-4; D remains ambiguous. V gave up 0 bases and J gave up 7 bases, with 13 bases separating them. This CDR3 has 15 residues. Germline CDR1 is SGHRS and CDR2 is YFSETQ. The CDR3 DNA follows: TGCGCCAGCAGCTTGGTCGGGGTATTGGGTGAAAAACTGTTTTTT. Protein sequence: CASSLVGVLGEKLFF.

The DNA for the CDR3 is TGTGCCAGCAGTCTCCGGACAGGGGCGCCGACTAATGAAAAACTGTTTTTT. This codes for CASSLRTGAPTNEKLFF. The chain carries TRBV7-9 and TRBJ1-4; TRBD1 aligns across 9 bases. From germline, CDR1 is SEHNR and CDR2 FQNEAQ (reference sequence). The CDR3 is 17 amino acids. The V and J ends lost 6 bases and 2 bases, in that order; junction bases with no gene match: 10.

V usage is TRBV18 and J usage is TRBJ2-3; D is perhaps TRBD2 (5 bases). CDR1 and CDR2 (germline): KGHSH, LQKENI. This CDR3 region has 15 residues. V lost 5 bases and J 0 bases, leaving 12 bases between the germline ends. CDR3: CASSLFGESTDTQYF. The CDR3 DNA is TGTGCCAGCTCATTATTCGGGGAGAGCACAGATACGCAGTATTTT.

The rearrangement links TRBV7-2 to TRBJ1-1; TRBD1 might be the D (5 bases). This CDR3 has 15 residues. The V gene lost 3 bases and the J gene lost 4 bases, with 15 bases spanning the gap. In germline, CDR1 is SGHTA, CDR2 FQGNSA. The CDR3 protein is CASSFQGVTLTEAFF. CDR3 DNA: TGTGCCAGCAGCTTTCAAGGGGTGACCCTCACTGAAGCTTTCTTT.

This clone was recorded once. The V gene is TRBV27, the J gene TRBJ1-1; 9 bases match TRBD1. Germline-derived CDR1 and CDR2 are MNHEY and SMNVEV (reference sequence). The CDR3 extends over 15 amino acids. V lost 5 bases to trimming and J lost 5 bases; unmatched junction nucleotides: 9. Here the CDR3 reads CASSLQGAIKTEAFF. The CDR3 DNA reads as TGTGCCAGCAGTCTACAGGGGGCGATTAAAACTGAAGCTTTCTTT.

This clone showed up just once. The J gene is TRBJ1-1, the V gene TRBV18; 7 nucleotides agree with TRBD1. The CDR3 extends over 15 amino acids. V was pared by 6 bases and J by 0 bases, with 7 bases of the junction left unmatched. CDR1 is KGHSH, CDR2 LQKENI, per germline. CDR3: CASSRDREMNTEAFF. CDR3 sequence (DNA): TGTGCCAGCTCCCGAGACAGGGAAATGAACACTGAAGCTTTCTTT. Full variable domain (remainder filled in from reference TRBV18 and TRBJ1-1): NAGVMQNPRHLVRRRGQEARLRCSPMKGHSHVYWYRQLPEEGLKFMVYLQKENIIDESGMPKERFSAEFPKEGPSILRIQQVVRGDSAAYFCASSRDREMNTEAFFGQGTRLTVV.

The gene calls are TRBV13 and TRBJ1-2; the D is unclear. Germline V gene sequence: CDR1 PRHDT, CDR2 FYEKMQ (reference sequence). The germline V and J ends were trimmed by 1 base and 4 bases, with 10 bases remaining between them. This CDR3 has 14 amino acids. The CDR3 loop reads CASSLVASGYGYTF. The CDR3 nucleotides read TGTGCCAGCAGCTTAGTGGCCAGTGGCTATGGCTACACCTTC.

Only a few counts were recorded for this clone. The chain is built from TRBV5-1 and TRBJ2-5; possibly TRBD1 or TRBD2 for D (5 bases each). V was pared by 4 bases and J by 5 bases, with 15 bases between. The CDR3 has 14 amino acids. In germline, CDR1 is SGHRS, CDR2 YFSETQ. CDR3 amino acids: CASSEGTAGETQYF. CDR3 nucleotide sequence: TGCGCCAGCAGCGAAGGGACCGCTGGGGAGACCCAGTACTTC.

The chain uses TRBV6-6 and TRBJ1-4; D uncertain. Germline CDR1 and CDR2: MNHNY and SVGAGI (reference sequence). CDR3 size: 13 residues. The V end lost 0 bases, the J end lost 8 bases, and 7 bases lay between the germline ends. The CDR3 DNA reads TGTGCCAGCAGTTACTCCTCCGGGGAAAAACTGTTTTTT. Translating gives CASSYSSGEKLFF.

The V gene is TRBV7-3, the J gene TRBJ2-1; either TRBD1 or TRBD2 may supply D (6 bases each). The V gene lost 1 base and the J gene lost 5 bases, with 12 bases spanning the gap. The CDR3 has 15 amino acids. Looked up from germline, CDR1 is SGHTA and CDR2 is FQGTGA. The CDR3 DNA sequence: TGTGCCAGCAGCTTAAACGTAGGGGGGCACAATGAGCAGTTCTTC. Its translation is CASSLNVGGHNEQFF. Using reference TRBV7-3 and TRBJ2-1 for the parts outside the CDR3, the full variable domain is GAGVSQTPSNKVTEKGKYVELRCDPISGHTALYWYRQSLGQGPEFLIYFQGTGAADDSGLPNDRFFAVRPEGSVSTLKIQRTERGDSAVYLCASSLNVGGHNEQFFGPGTRLTVL.

The V gene is TRBV6-1, the J gene TRBJ1-2; D unclear. The CDR3 extends over 15 amino acids. The germline V and J ends were trimmed by 6 bases and 4 bases, with 18 bases remaining between them. Germline assignment: CDR1 MNHNS and CDR2 SASEGT. CDR3 sequence reads: CASSEKGFYVYGYTF. The CDR3 DNA reads as TGTGCCAGCAGCGAGAAAGGGTTTTATGTCTATGGCTACACCTTC.

The table lists this clone with a few counts. The V gene is TRBV29-1, the J gene TRBJ1-2, with 7 bases matching TRBD1. CDR1 and CDR2 (germline): SQVTM, ANQGSEA. This CDR3 has 12 residues. V lost 6 bases, J lost 8 bases, and 9 bases stayed unmatched. This CDR3 is CSVLQGGSGYTF. CDR3 sequence (DNA): TGCAGCGTGCTTCAGGGGGGGTCGGGCTACACCTTC.

The chain couples TRBV10-2 to TRBJ1-6; the D gene is possibly TRBD1 (6 bases). The germline gives CDR1 WSHSY, CDR2 SAAADI. Trimming pared 6 bases from V and 7 bases from J, leaving 10 bases between. The CDR3 totals 13 residues. The CDR3 region has the DNA TGCGCCAGCAGGGACAGAGTAAATTCACCCCTCCACTTT. Amino acid sequence: CASRDRVNSPLHF.

This chain links TRBV7-9 with TRBJ2-2, with D possibly TRBD1 on 6 matching bases. CDR3 size: 13 residues. Trimming took off 4 bases at V and 7 bases at J, with 10 bases between the two ends. CDR1 SEHNR and CDR2 FQNEAQ come from the germline V gene (reference sequence). CDR3: CASSSQGIGELFF. The CDR3 DNA follows: TGTGCCAGCAGCTCACAGGGAATCGGGGAGCTGTTTTTT.

The chain has TRBV4-1 and TRBJ2-2; D tentatively fits TRBD1 or TRBD2 (5 bases each). The CDR3 consists of 14 residues. The V and J ends lost 4 bases and 4 bases respectively, with 10 bases between them. Germline V gives CDR1 MGHRA, CDR2 YSYEKL. CDR3 nucleotides: TGCGCCAGCAGCCTCCGGGGCCCCACCGGGGAGCTGTTTTTT. Translating it yields CASSLRGPTGELFF.

The gene calls are TRBV27 and TRBJ2-7; the D gene is possibly TRBD2 (6 bases). The V gene's germline CDR1 is MNHEY and CDR2 SMNVEV (reference sequence). The CDR3 sequence is 14 residues long. The ends were cut back, 4 bases at V and 5 bases at J, with 15 bases in the middle. The CDR3 DNA reads as TGTGCCAGCAGTTCGATAGCGGTCGCGAACGAGCAGTACTTC. Translation: CASSSIAVANEQYF.

J is TRBJ1-4 and V is TRBV10-3; the match to TRBD1 covers 8 bases. CDR1 ENHRY and CDR2 SYGVKD come from the germline V gene. The CDR3 contains 15 residues. V gave up 3 bases and J gave up 7 bases; unmatched junction bases: 7. The CDR3 DNA reads as TGTGCCATCAGTGACAGGGGGCATGGGTCTGAAAAACTGTTTTTT. Translation: CAISDRGHGSEKLFF.

The chain is built from TRBV6-1 and TRBJ2-5, with D possibly matching TRBD2 (5 bases). The CDR3 consists of 13 residues. Germline values: CDR1 MNHNS, CDR2 SASEGT. Trimming took 6 bases from V and 4 from J, leaving 12 bases between them. The CDR3 protein is CASSATSGETQYF. In DNA, the CDR3 is TGTGCCAGCAGCGCCACTAGTGGAGAGACCCAGTACTTC.

V usage is TRBV5-4 and J usage is TRBJ2-1, with 11 bases matching TRBD2. The ends lost 2 bases at V and 10 bases at J; junction bases unmatched: 8. Germline lookup yields CDR1 SGHNT and CDR2 YYREEE (reference sequence). The CDR3 covers 15 residues. CDR3 in amino acids: CASSFWIAGGPEQFF. The CDR3 nucleotides read TGTGCCAGCAGCTTCTGGATAGCGGGGGGGCCGGAGCAGTTCTTC. The variable domain in full, with the rest retrieved from reference TRBV5-4 and TRBJ2-1, is ETGVTQSPTHLIKTRGQQVTLRCSSQSGHNTVSWYQQALGQGPQFIFQYYREEENGRGNFPPRFSGLQFPNYSSELNVNALELDDSALYLCASSFWIAGGPEQFFGPGTRLTVL.